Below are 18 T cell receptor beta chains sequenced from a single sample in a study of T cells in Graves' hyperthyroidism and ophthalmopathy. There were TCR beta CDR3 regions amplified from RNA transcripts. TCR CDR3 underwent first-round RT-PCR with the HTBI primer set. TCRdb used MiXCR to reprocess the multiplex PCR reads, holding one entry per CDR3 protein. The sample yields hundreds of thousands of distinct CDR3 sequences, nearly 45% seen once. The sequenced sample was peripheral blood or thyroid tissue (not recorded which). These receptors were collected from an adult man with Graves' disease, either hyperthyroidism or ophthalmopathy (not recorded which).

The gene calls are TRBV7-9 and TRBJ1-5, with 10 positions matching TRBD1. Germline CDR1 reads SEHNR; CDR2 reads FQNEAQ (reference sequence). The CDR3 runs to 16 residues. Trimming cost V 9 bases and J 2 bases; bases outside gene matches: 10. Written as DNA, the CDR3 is TGTGCCAGTAGTCTTCGACAGGGGGCCGGCAATCAGCCCCAGCATTTT. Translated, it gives CASSLRQGAGNQPQHF.

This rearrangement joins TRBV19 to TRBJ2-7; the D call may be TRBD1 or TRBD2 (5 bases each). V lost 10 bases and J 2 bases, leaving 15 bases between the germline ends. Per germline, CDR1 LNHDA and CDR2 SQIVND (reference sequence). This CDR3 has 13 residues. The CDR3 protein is CATKPGPAYEQYF. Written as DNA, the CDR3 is TGTGCCACCAAACCGGGACCTGCCTACGAGCAGTACTTC. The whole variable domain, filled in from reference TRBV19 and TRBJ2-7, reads DGGITQSPKYLFRKEGQNVTLSCEQNLNHDAMYWYRQDPGQGLRLIYYSQIVNDFQKGDIAEGYSVSREKKESFPLTVTSAQKNPTAFYLCATKPGPAYEQYFGPGTRLTVT.

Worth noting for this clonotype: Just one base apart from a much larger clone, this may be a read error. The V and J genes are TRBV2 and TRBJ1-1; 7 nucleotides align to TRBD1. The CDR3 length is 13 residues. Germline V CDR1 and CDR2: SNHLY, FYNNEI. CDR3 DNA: TGTGCCAGCGAAAACAGGGGAGACACTGAAGCTCTCTTT. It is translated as CASENRGDTEALF.

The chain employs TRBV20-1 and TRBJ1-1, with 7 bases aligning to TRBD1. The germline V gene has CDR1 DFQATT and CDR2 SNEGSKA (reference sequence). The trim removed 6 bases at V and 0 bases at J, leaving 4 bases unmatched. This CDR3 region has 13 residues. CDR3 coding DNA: TGCAGTGCCATGGGACAGCTGAACACTGAAGCTTTCTTT. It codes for CSAMGQLNTEAFF.

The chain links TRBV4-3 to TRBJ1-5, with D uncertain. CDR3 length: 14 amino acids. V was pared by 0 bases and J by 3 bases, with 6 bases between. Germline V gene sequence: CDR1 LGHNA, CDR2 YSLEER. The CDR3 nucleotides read TGCGCCAGCAGCCAAGATTACGTCAATCAGCCCCAGCATTTT. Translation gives CASSQDYVNQPQHF.

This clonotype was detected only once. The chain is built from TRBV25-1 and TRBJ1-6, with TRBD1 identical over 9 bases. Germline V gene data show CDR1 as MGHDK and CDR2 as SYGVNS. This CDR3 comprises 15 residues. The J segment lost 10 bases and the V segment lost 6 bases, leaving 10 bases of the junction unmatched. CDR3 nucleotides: TGTGCCAGCAGGGACCTACAGGGGGCTGGATCACCCCTCCACTTT. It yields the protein CASRDLQGAGSPLHF.

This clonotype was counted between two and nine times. The CDR3 DNA reads as TGTGCCAGCAGCTTGGGTGTAGCGGGAGGAGCCTACGAGCAGTACTTC. It encodes CASSLGVAGGAYEQYF. The chain links TRBV5-5 to TRBJ2-7; TRBD2 matches 10 bases. The trim removed 0 bases at V and 2 bases at J, leaving 5 bases unmatched. Germline V lookup: CDR1 SGHKS, CDR2 YYEKEE (reference sequence). This CDR3 has 16 residues.

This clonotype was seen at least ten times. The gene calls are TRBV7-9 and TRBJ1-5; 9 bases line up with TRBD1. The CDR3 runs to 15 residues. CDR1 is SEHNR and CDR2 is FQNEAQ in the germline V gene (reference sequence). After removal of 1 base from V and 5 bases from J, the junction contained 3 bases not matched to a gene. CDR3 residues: CASSLGGQGYQPQHF. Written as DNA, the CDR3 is TGTGCCAGCAGCTTAGGGGGACAGGGATATCAGCCCCAGCATTTT.

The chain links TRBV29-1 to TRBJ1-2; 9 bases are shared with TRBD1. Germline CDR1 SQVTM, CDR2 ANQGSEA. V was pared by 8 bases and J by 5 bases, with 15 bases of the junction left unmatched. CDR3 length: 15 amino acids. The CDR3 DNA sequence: TGCAGCTCCACCGGCGCTACAGGGGGCTCGTATGGCTACACCTTC. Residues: CSSTGATGGSYGYTF.

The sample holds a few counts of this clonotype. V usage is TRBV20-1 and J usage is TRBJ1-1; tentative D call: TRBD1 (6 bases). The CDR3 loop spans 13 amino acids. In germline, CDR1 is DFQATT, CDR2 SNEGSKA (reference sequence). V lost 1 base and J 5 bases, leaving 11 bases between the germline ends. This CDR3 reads CSARAGVRTEAFF. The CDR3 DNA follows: TGCAGTGCTAGAGCAGGGGTTCGGACTGAAGCTTTCTTT.

As DNA, the CDR3 is TGCAGTGCTAGAGATCTTCGGGTGGCTTCCTACGAGCAGTACTTC. Encoded protein: CSARDLRVASYEQYF. The gene calls are TRBV20-1 and TRBJ2-7, with no clear D. CDR1 and CDR2 (germline): DFQATT, SNEGSKA (reference sequence). V lost 0 bases, J lost 1 base, and 13 bases lay in between. The CDR3 is 15 residues long.

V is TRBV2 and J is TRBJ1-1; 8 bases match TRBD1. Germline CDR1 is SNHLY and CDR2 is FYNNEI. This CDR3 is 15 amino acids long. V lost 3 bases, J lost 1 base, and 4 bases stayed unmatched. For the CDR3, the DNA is TGTGCCAGCAGTGAGACAGGGGTTCCGAACACTGAAGCTTTCTTT. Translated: CASSETGVPNTEAFF. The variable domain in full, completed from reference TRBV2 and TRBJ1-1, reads EPEVTQTPSHQVTQMGQEVILRCVPISNHLYFYWYRQILGQKVEFLVSFYNNEISEKSEIFDDQFSVERPDGSNFTLKIRSTKLEDSAMYFCASSETGVPNTEAFFGQGTRLTVV.

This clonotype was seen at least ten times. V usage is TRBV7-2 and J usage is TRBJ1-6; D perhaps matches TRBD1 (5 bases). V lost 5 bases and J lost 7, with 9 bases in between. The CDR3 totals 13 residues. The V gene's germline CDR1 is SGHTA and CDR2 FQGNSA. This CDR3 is CASSPGLNSPLHF. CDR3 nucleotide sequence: TGTGCCAGCAGCCCAGGGTTGAATTCACCCCTCCACTTT.

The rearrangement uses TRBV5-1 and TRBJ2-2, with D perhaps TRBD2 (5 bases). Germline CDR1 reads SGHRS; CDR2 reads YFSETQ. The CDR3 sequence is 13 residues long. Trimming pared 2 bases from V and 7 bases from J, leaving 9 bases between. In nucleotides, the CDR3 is TGCGCCAGCAGCTTCCTAGCTAACGGGGAGCTGTTTTTT. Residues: CASSFLANGELFF.

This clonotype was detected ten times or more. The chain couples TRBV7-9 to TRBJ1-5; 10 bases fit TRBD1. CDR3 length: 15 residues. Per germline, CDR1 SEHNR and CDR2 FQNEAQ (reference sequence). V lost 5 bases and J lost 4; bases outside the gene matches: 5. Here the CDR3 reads CASSPGTGENQPQHF. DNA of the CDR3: TGTGCCAGCAGCCCGGGGACAGGGGAGAATCAGCCCCAGCATTTT.

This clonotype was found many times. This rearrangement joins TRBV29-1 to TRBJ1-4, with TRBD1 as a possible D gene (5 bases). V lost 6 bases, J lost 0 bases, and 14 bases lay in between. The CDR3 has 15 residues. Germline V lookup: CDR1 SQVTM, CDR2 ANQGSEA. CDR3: CSVPLTGATNEKLFF. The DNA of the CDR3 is TGCAGCGTCCCTTTAACAGGAGCAACTAATGAAAAACTGTTTTTT.

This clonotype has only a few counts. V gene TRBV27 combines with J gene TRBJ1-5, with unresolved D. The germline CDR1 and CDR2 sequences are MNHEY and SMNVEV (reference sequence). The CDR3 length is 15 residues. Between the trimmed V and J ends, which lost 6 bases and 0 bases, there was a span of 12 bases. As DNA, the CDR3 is TGTGCCAGCAGAATGACAAGGTCTAGCAATCAGCCCCAGCATTTT. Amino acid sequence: CASRMTRSSNQPQHF.

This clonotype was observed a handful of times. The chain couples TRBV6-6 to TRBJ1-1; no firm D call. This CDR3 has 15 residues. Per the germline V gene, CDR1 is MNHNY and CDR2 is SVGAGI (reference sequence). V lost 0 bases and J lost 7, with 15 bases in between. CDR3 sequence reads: CASSYSTPGESEAFF. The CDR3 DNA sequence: TGTGCCAGCAGTTACTCGACTCCAGGAGAAAGTGAAGCTTTCTTT.